Below, 15 T cell receptor beta chains from the same sample are listed, as sequenced in a study of T cell repertoires in cytomegalovirus infection. No antigens are known for them. TCRdb used MiXCR to reprocess the reads, holding one entry per CDR3 protein. The data show roughly 310,000 distinct CDR3 sequences, about 27% seen once. The sample consisted of cultured PBMCs, taken from culture after CMV antigen stimulation. These receptors originate from a human donor in good health (CMV status not recorded). Some clones in this sample may be carry-over from other donors' samples.

In its sample, this clonotype was seen once. DNA for the CDR3: TGTGCCAGTAGTCTTAGCCGAACCGGCCAGCCCCAGCATTTT. The encoded protein is CASSLSRTGQPQHF. V and J are TRBV19 and TRBJ1-5, with no clear D. The CDR3 has 14 residues. V shed 5 bases and J shed 7 bases, with 15 bases lying between them. The germline CDR1 and CDR2 sequences are LNHDA and SQIVND (reference sequence).

The rearrangement uses TRBV6-4 and TRBJ1-5; 10 bases map to TRBD1. J was trimmed by 4 bases and V by 5 bases; bases with no gene match: 5. The germline gives CDR1 MRHNA, CDR2 SNTAGT. The CDR3 is 15 residues long. CDR3 sequence: CASSREGQGNQPQHF. For the CDR3, the DNA is TGTGCCAGCAGTAGGGAGGGACAGGGGAATCAGCCCCAGCATTTT.

The chain combines TRBV19 with TRBJ1-1; a weak D match, TRBD1 (6 bases). The V and J ends lost 4 bases and 1 base respectively, with 10 bases between them. The CDR3 consists of 14 residues. Looked up from germline, CDR1 is LNHDA and CDR2 is SQIVND (reference sequence). The CDR3 region has the DNA TGTGCCAGTAGTAGCAGGACAGAGAACACTGAAGCTTTCTTT. Translated, it gives CASSSRTENTEAFF.

This clonotype was observed many times. The gene calls are TRBV7-2 and TRBJ1-2; D is undetermined. The CDR3 sequence is 15 residues long. Between the trimmed V and J ends, which lost 0 bases and 0 bases, there was a span of 8 bases. Germline V gives CDR1 SGHTA, CDR2 FQGNSA. DNA for the CDR3: TGTGCCAGCAGCTTAGCGGGAACACCTAACTATGGCTACACCTTC. Translating it yields CASSLAGTPNYGYTF.

The chain is built from TRBV19 and TRBJ2-6; D possibly corresponds to TRBD1 (6 bases). V lost 4 bases to trimming and J lost 1 base, with 17 bases between them. Germline V gene sequence: CDR1 LNHDA, CDR2 SQIVND (reference sequence). This CDR3 is built from 18 residues. This chain's CDR3 is CASSTTQGSLSGANVLTF. The DNA for the CDR3 is TGTGCCAGTAGTACCACTCAGGGGAGTCTGTCTGGGGCCAACGTCCTGACTTTC. The variable domain in full, completed from reference TRBV19 and TRBJ2-6, reads DGGITQSPKYLFRKEGQNVTLSCEQNLNHDAMYWYRQDPGQGLRLIYYSQIVNDFQKGDIAEGYSVSREKKESFPLTVTSAQKNPTAFYLCASSTTQGSLSGANVLTFGAGSRLTVL.

The chain couples TRBV10-3 to TRBJ1-1, with TRBD1 matching 9 bases. The CDR3 is 16 residues long. In germline, CDR1 is ENHRY, CDR2 SYGVKD. V gave up 6 bases and J gave up 3 bases; unmatched junction bases: 11. In DNA form, the CDR3 reads TGTGCCATCAGCCCCCCGGGACAGGGTTTGGACACTGAAGCTTTCTTT. This encodes CAISPPGQGLDTEAFF.

The sample holds a few counts of this clonotype. This rearrangement joins TRBV7-6 to TRBJ2-4; 11 nucleotides align to TRBD1. The germline V gene has CDR1 SGHVS and CDR2 FNYEAQ. This CDR3 region has 16 residues. V lost 0 bases and J lost 3; bases outside the gene matches: 1. CDR3 sequence reads: CASSLAGTGGKNIQYF. The CDR3 bases are TGTGCCAGCAGCTTAGCGGGGACAGGGGGCAAAAACATTCAGTACTTC.

The CDR3 spells CASSVSWRDSVYGYTF. As DNA, the CDR3 is TGTGCCAGCAGCGTCTCCTGGAGGGACTCCGTCTATGGCTACACCTTC. The chain recombines TRBV7-2 with TRBJ1-2; D may be TRBD1 (5 bases). Trimming stripped 5 bases from V and 4 bases from J, with 20 bases between. CDR1 is SGHTA and CDR2 is FQGNSA in the germline V gene. CDR3 length equals 16 residues. Using reference TRBV7-2 and TRBJ1-2 for the parts outside the CDR3, the full variable domain is GAGVSQSPSNKVTEKGKDVELRCDPISGHTALYWYRQSLGQGLEFLIYFQGNSAPDKSGLPSDRFSAERTGGSVSTLTIQRTQQEDSAVYLCASSVSWRDSVYGYTFGSGTRLTVV.

The table lists this clonotype with many counts. The chain joins TRBV7-8 to TRBJ1-2, with 7 bases that match TRBD1. The V and J ends lost 6 bases and 7 bases, in that order; junction bases with no gene match: 11. The CDR3 extends over 14 amino acids. Per germline, CDR1 SGHVS and CDR2 FQNEAQ. CDR3 coding DNA: TGTGCCAGCAGTTGGACAGGCGGCTCCTTTGGCTACACCTTC. It translates to CASSWTGGSFGYTF.

A few counts support this clonotype. The V and J genes are TRBV19 and TRBJ1-1; a weak D match, TRBD1 (6 bases). The CDR3 contains 13 residues. V lost 6 bases and J lost 1, with 9 bases in between. Germline V lookup: CDR1 LNHDA, CDR2 SQIVND (reference sequence). The CDR3 is CASRDRRNTEAFF. CDR3 DNA: TGTGCCAGTAGAGACAGGAGGAACACTGAAGCTTTCTTT.

Ten or more counts support this clonotype. The chain couples TRBV7-8 to TRBJ2-3; TRBD1 matches at 7 bases. The V gene's germline CDR1 is SGHVS and CDR2 FQNEAQ. This CDR3 has 16 amino acids. J gave up 1 base and V 6 bases, and 10 bases lay outside the gene matches. The CDR3 DNA reads TGTGCCAGCAGGAACAGGGGAGTTCTGGGCACAGATACGCAGTATTTT. Translating it yields CASRNRGVLGTDTQYF.

On this clonotype itself: The junction shows a germline mismatch at one end, possibly a read error. This chain connects TRBV7-9 to TRBJ2-2; possibly TRBD1 or TRBD2 for D (6 bases each). The germline V gene has CDR1 SEHNR and CDR2 FQNEAQ (reference sequence). This CDR3 is 14 amino acids long. The CDR3 sequence is CASSRGTYTGKLFF. DNA for the CDR3: TGTGCCAGCAGCCGCGGGACATACACCGGGAAGCTGTTTTTT.

The chain couples TRBV20-1 to TRBJ2-1, with D hard to call. Trimming removed 3 bases from V and 6 bases from J, with 3 bases in between. The V gene's germline CDR1 is DFQATT and CDR2 SNEGSKA (reference sequence). The CDR3 consists of 10 residues. The CDR3: CSASSNEQFF. The CDR3 region has the DNA TGCAGTGCTAGTAGCAATGAGCAGTTCTTC.

J is TRBJ2-1 and V is TRBV10-2; 7 bases are a match to TRBD2. The CDR3 contains 15 residues. The germline gives CDR1 WSHSY, CDR2 SAAADI. V shed 8 bases and J 7 bases; nucleotides not matched to a gene: 14. CDR3 sequence (DNA): TGCGCCAGCGGTCGGTGGGCGGGGGTGGGGAATGAGCAGTTCTTC. Translating gives CASGRWAGVGNEQFF.

Only a few counts were recorded for this clonotype. The rearrangement uses TRBV7-8 and TRBJ1-1; D gene unclear. The CDR3 contains 12 residues. Trimming removed 10 bases from V and 0 bases from J, with 9 bases in between. CDR1 SGHVS and CDR2 FQNEAQ come from the germline V gene. DNA for the CDR3: TGTGCCACCTCGACGGTGAACACTGAAGCTTTCTTT. Amino acids: CATSTVNTEAFF.